One sample yielded the 28 T cell receptor beta chains listed below, sequenced in a study of control samples from healthy donors and cancer patients. Data came from immunoSEQ multiplex PCR; TCRdb stores just in-frame clones and leaves some out. Counted here are about 150,000 clones, roughly 94% occurring once; the ten biggest clones make up about 5.2%. Source material: blood. Receptors were obtained from a man aged 40-55 years in good health.

The chain combines TRBV4-1 with TRBJ2-7, with 9 bases that match TRBD1. This CDR3 is 13 amino acids long. CDR1 is MGHRA and CDR2 is YSYEKL in the germline V gene. The J segment lost 3 bases and the V segment lost 4 bases, leaving 1 base of the junction unmatched. CDR3 in DNA: TGCGCCAGCAGCCGGGACAGGGACTACGAGCAGTACTTC. This codes for CASSRDRDYEQYF.

The chain has TRBV6-5 and TRBJ2-1, with TRBD2 identical over 8 bases. This CDR3 is built from 16 residues. Germline V gene sequence: CDR1 MNHEY, CDR2 SVGAGI. With 2 bases clipped from V and 3 bases from J, the junction kept 6 bases outside the gene matches. This CDR3 reads CASSYGVAGSYNEQFF. In nucleotides, the CDR3 is TGTGCCAGCAGTTACGGGGTAGCGGGGAGCTACAATGAGCAGTTCTTC.

V usage is TRBV6-5 and J usage is TRBJ1-1; 8 bases are a match to TRBD1. The V gene end was trimmed by 4 bases and the J gene end by 0 bases; junction bases not matched to a gene: 7. The germline V gene has CDR1 MNHEY and CDR2 SVGAGI. The CDR3 length is 16 residues. CDR3 loop: CASSSGTGPVNTEAFF. The CDR3 nucleotides are TGTGCCAGCAGTTCCGGGACAGGCCCGGTGAACACTGAAGCTTTCTTT.

V gene TRBV5-8 combines with J gene TRBJ1-1; the D is unclear. CDR3 length: 14 amino acids. Germline CDR1 and CDR2: SGHTS and YDEGEE. V gave up 1 base and J gave up 0 bases, with 7 bases separating them. For the CDR3, the DNA is TGTGCCAGCAGCTTGCACGGAATGAACACTGAAGCTTTCTTT. Residues: CASSLHGMNTEAFF.

This clone appeared a single time. This chain uses TRBV9 with TRBJ1-1; D perhaps matches TRBD1 (6 bases). CDR3 size: 13 residues. Trimming shortened V by 4 bases and J by 7 bases, and 14 bases separated the two germline ends. The germline gives CDR1 SGDLS, CDR2 YYNGEE. The CDR3 is CASSPSGGGEAFF. The DNA of the CDR3 is TGTGCCAGCAGCCCCTCGGGAGGGGGTGAAGCTTTCTTT.

The V call is TRBV19, the J call TRBJ1-2; the D is unclear. The CDR3 sequence is 13 residues long. Trimming stripped 7 bases from V and 6 bases from J, with 15 bases between. Germline V gene lookup returns CDR1 LNHDA and CDR2 SQIVND (reference sequence). The CDR3 sequence is CASTNPGFDGYTF. The DNA of the CDR3 is TGTGCCAGTACTAACCCTGGTTTTGATGGCTACACCTTC.

This clone has a count of ten or more. This chain links TRBV19 with TRBJ1-4; D is perhaps TRBD1 (6 bases). Trimming stripped 7 bases from V and 2 bases from J, with 11 bases between. In germline, CDR1 is LNHDA, CDR2 SQIVND (reference sequence). The CDR3 is 14 amino acids. The CDR3 here is CASTGVTTNEKLFF. As DNA, the CDR3 is TGTGCCAGTACAGGGGTAACGACTAATGAAAAACTGTTTTTT.

This rearrangement joins TRBV6-5 to TRBJ2-7; perhaps TRBD2 as D (5 bases). V was shortened by 5 bases and J by 3 bases, with 11 bases between the two germline ends. CDR1 MNHEY and CDR2 SVGAGI come from the germline V gene. This CDR3 comprises 13 residues. The CDR3 bases are TGTGCCAGCAGTCCCCTGGCGGGCTACGAGCAGTACTTC. This translates into CASSPLAGYEQYF.

The J gene is TRBJ1-2, the V gene TRBV6-5; D is ambiguous. Per germline, CDR1 MNHEY and CDR2 SVGAGI. Trimming removed 2 bases from V and 12 bases from J, with 16 bases in between. The CDR3 spans 13 residues. The CDR3: CASSYDKGRRNTF. CDR3 sequence (DNA): TGTGCCAGCAGTTACGATAAAGGGAGGCGAAACACCTTC.

The chain combines TRBV21-1 with TRBJ1-6. TRBV21-1 corresponds to a pseudogene. The CDR3 totals 16 residues. CDR3 sequence: CASSLQRRGRDSPLHF. CDR3 nucleotide sequence: TGTGCCAGCAGCCTTCAGAGACGAGGAAGGGATTCACCCCTCCACTTT.

The J gene is TRBJ2-1, the V gene TRBV9; the D gene could be TRBD1 or TRBD2 (5 bases each). The CDR3 is made up of 15 amino acids. Germline loops: CDR1 SGDLS, CDR2 YYNGEE. Trimming shortened V by 0 bases and J by 8 bases, and 15 bases separated the two germline ends. The CDR3 DNA is TGTGCCAGCAGCGTAGGTCTAGGGACCTGCCATGAGCAGTTCTTC. Protein sequence: CASSVGLGTCHEQFF.

The chain employs TRBV5-1 and TRBJ2-7; no reliable D call. The CDR3 runs to 15 residues. Trimming removed 0 bases at V and 2 bases at J, with 12 bases between. Germline loops: CDR1 SGHRS, CDR2 YFSETQ. Written as DNA, the CDR3 is TGCGCCAGCAGCTTGGGTGGTGAAGGAACCTACGAGCAGTACTTC. It yields the protein CASSLGGEGTYEQYF.

This clone was seen a single time. V gene TRBV6-2 or TRBV6-3 combines with J gene TRBJ1-2, with a possible D match to TRBD1 (5 bases). CDR3 length equals 17 residues. The V gene's germline CDR1 is MNHEY and CDR2 SVGEGT. Trimming pared 1 base from V and 4 bases from J, leaving 19 bases between. CDR3 amino acids: CASSYYDSRQIRYGYTF. The CDR3 DNA sequence: TGTGCCAGCAGTTACTACGATTCGCGACAGATCCGCTATGGCTACACCTTC.

V is TRBV28 and J is TRBJ1-2, with TRBD1 identical over 9 bases. Trimming cost V 4 bases and J 7 bases; bases outside gene matches: 13. Germline assignment: CDR1 MDHEN and CDR2 SYDVKM. The CDR3 loop spans 16 amino acids. This CDR3 reads CASSSSGTGTPGGYTF. The CDR3 region has the DNA TGTGCCAGCAGTTCATCCGGGACAGGGACGCCCGGTGGCTACACCTTC.

This chain connects TRBV6-6 to TRBJ2-7; the match to TRBD2 covers 7 bases. V gave up 0 bases and J gave up 2 bases; unmatched junction bases: 4. Germline values: CDR1 MNHNY, CDR2 SVGAGI (reference sequence). The CDR3 sequence is 15 residues long. The CDR3 is CASSYSGGWTYEQYF. CDR3 DNA: TGTGCCAGCAGTTACTCGGGAGGGTGGACCTACGAGCAGTACTTC.

The chain recombines TRBV4-2 with TRBJ1-3; tentative D call: TRBD1 (5 bases). Germline CDR1 and CDR2: LGHNA and YNFKEQ. V was pared by 4 bases and J by 8 bases, with 15 bases between. The CDR3 totals 14 residues. The CDR3 reads CASSREWGGDTIYF. The CDR3 DNA is TGTGCCAGCAGCCGCGAGTGGGGGGGGGACACCATATATTTT.

The genes are TRBV7-6 and TRBJ2-4, with D possibly being TRBD1 (5 bases). This CDR3 is built from 12 residues. The V gene lost 2 bases and the J gene lost 8 bases, with 7 bases spanning the gap. In germline, CDR1 is SGHVS, CDR2 FNYEAQ. CDR3 protein: CASSLKGDIQYF. The DNA for the CDR3 is TGTGCCAGCAGCTTAAAAGGGGACATTCAGTACTTC.

The V gene is TRBV9, the J gene TRBJ2-1; D possibly corresponds to TRBD1 (6 bases). Germline values: CDR1 SGDLS, CDR2 YYNGEE. Trimming stripped 0 bases from V and 6 bases from J, with 13 bases between. This CDR3 has 15 amino acids. In DNA form, the CDR3 reads TGTGCCAGCAGCGTAGACGCGGCCAGGGGCAATGAGCAGTTCTTC. Its translation: CASSVDAARGNEQFF.

This chain uses TRBV6-2 or TRBV6-3 with TRBJ2-3; 16 bases agree with TRBD2. CDR3 size: 20 residues. CDR1 MNHEY and CDR2 SVGEGT come from the germline V gene. V trimming: 4 bases; J trimming: 0 bases; junction bases outside the gene matches: 10. In nucleotides, the CDR3 is TGTGCCAGCAGTTCACCTACCGGGACTAGCGGGGGGGGTAGCACAGATACGCAGTATTTT. It translates to CASSSPTGTSGGGSTDTQYF.

CDR3 region: CASSLSGLNYGYTF. The CDR3 bases are TGTGCCAGCAGCTTGTCAGGGCTCAACTATGGCTACACCTTC. This chain connects TRBV5-4 to TRBJ1-2, with D tentatively TRBD1 (5 bases). The CDR3 is 14 residues long. V gave up 1 base and J gave up 2 bases, with 9 bases separating them. Looked up from germline, CDR1 is SGHNT and CDR2 is YYREEE (reference sequence).

The V gene is TRBV5-1, the J gene TRBJ2-5, with 10 bases that match TRBD1. The length of the CDR3 is 14 residues. The germline V gene has CDR1 SGHRS and CDR2 YFSETQ. The V and J ends lost 3 bases and 5 bases, in that order; junction bases with no gene match: 4. The CDR3 sequence: CASSSTGGQETQYF. The CDR3 DNA reads TGCGCCAGCAGCTCGACAGGGGGCCAGGAGACCCAGTACTTC.

This chain's CDR3 is CASSLGPGTRTYEQYF. In DNA, the CDR3 is TGTGCCAGCAGCTTGGGACCCGGGACGAGGACCTACGAGCAGTACTTC. The chain couples TRBV5-6 to TRBJ2-7; D may match TRBD1 or TRBD2 (5 bases each). Germline CDR1 SGHDT, CDR2 YYEEEE. V lost 0 bases, J lost 2 bases, and 15 bases lay in between. This CDR3 is built from 16 residues. Filled out from reference TRBV5-6 and TRBJ2-7, the complete variable domain reads DAGVTQSPTHLIKTRGQQVTLRCSPKSGHDTVSWYQQALGQGPQFIFQYYEEEERQRGNFPDRFSGHQFPNYSSELNVNALLLGDSALYLCASSLGPGTRTYEQYFGPGTRLTVT.

The chain couples TRBV30 to TRBJ2-2; no clear D. Germline V gives CDR1 GTSNPN, CDR2 SVGIG (reference sequence). The germline V and J ends were trimmed by 1 base and 1 base, with 4 bases remaining between them. This CDR3 region has 13 residues. The chain's CDR3 is CAWSAGNTGELFF. In DNA form, the CDR3 reads TGTGCCTGGAGTGCTGGGAACACCGGGGAGCTGTTTTTT.

The V and J genes are TRBV30 and TRBJ1-2; maybe TRBD1 (6 bases). The V gene lost 3 bases and the J gene lost 4 bases, with 18 bases spanning the gap. Germline loops: CDR1 GTSNPN, CDR2 SVGIG (reference sequence). This CDR3 has 15 amino acids. The CDR3 spells CAWSEATGRGYGYTF. CDR3 in DNA: TGTGCCTGGAGCGAAGCTACAGGGCGAGGCTATGGCTACACCTTC.

This rearrangement joins TRBV6-2 or TRBV6-3 to TRBJ2-2, with D perhaps given as TRBD1 or TRBD2 (5 bases each). Trimming pared 2 bases from V and 1 base from J, leaving 17 bases between. CDR1 and CDR2 (germline): MNHEY, SVGEGT. The CDR3 is 18 residues long. CDR3 residues: CASSYSSKGPRNTGELFF. CDR3 DNA: TGTGCCAGCAGTTACAGTTCAAAGGGACCAAGGAACACCGGGGAGCTGTTTTTT.

The rearrangement links TRBV15 to TRBJ1-3; D remains unclear. The germline V and J ends were trimmed by 5 bases and 0 bases, with 14 bases remaining between them. Germline CDR1 is LNHNV and CDR2 is YYDKDF (reference sequence). The CDR3 extends over 16 amino acids. CDR3 loop: CATSGTTESSGNTIYF. In DNA form, the CDR3 reads TGTGCCACCAGCGGAACAACAGAGAGCTCTGGAAACACCATATATTTT.

The V gene is TRBV7-9, the J gene TRBJ2-7; D is unclear. V lost 0 bases and J lost 2, with 8 bases in between. The germline V gene has CDR1 SEHNR and CDR2 FQNEAQ (reference sequence). The length of the CDR3 is 14 residues. The CDR3 region is CASSLAETPYEQYF. The CDR3 nucleotides read TGTGCCAGCAGCTTAGCGGAAACCCCCTACGAGCAGTACTTC. The variable domain in full, completed from reference TRBV7-9 and TRBJ2-7, reads DTGVSQNPRHKITKRGQNVTFRCDPISEHNRLYWYRQTLGQGPEFLTYFQNEAQLEKSRLLSDRFSAERPKGSFSTLEIQRTEQGDSAMYLCASSLAETPYEQYFGPGTRLTVT.

Note on this clone: Other nucleotide sequences from this sample produce the same CDR3. The rearrangement joins TRBV5-6 to TRBJ2-2, with 8 bases fitting TRBD1. V was clipped by 8 bases and J by 5 bases; unmatched bases: 8. There are 14 residues in the CDR3. Per the germline V gene, CDR1 is SGHDT and CDR2 is YYEEEE. The CDR3 DNA is TGTGCCAGTTCCGGACAGGGAGGTACCGGGGAGCTGTTTTTT. Protein product: CASSGQGGTGELFF.